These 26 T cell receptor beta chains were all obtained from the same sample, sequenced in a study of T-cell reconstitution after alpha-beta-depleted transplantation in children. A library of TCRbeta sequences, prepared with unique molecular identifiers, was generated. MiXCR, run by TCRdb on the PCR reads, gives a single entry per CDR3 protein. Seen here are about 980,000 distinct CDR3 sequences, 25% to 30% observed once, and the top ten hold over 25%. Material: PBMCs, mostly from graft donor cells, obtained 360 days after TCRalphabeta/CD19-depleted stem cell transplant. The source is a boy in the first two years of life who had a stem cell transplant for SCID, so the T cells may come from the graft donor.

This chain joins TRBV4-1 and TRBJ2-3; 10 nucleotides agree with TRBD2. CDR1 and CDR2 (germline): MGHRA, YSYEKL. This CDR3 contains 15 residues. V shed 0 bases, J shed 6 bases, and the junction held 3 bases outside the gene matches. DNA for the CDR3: TGCGCCAGCAGCCAAGAGGGACTAGCGTCCGATACGCAGTATTTT. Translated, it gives CASSQEGLASDTQYF.

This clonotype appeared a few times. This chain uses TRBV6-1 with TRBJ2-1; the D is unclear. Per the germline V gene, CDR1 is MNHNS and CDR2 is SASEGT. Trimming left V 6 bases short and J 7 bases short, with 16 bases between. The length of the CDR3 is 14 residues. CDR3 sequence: CASRLGWVRNEQFF. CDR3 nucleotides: TGTGCCAGCAGGCTGGGGTGGGTGAGGAATGAGCAGTTCTTC.

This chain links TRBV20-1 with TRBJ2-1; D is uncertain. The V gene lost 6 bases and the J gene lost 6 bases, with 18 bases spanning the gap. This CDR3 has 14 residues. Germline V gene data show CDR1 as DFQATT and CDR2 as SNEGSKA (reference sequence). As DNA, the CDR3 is TGCAGTGCCCCCGACGCCATGCTGGGCAATGAGCAGTTCTTC. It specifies CSAPDAMLGNEQFF.

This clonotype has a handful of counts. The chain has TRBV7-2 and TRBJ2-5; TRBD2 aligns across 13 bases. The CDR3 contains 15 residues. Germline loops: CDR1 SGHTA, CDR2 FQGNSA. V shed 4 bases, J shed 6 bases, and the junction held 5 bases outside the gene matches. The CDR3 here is CASSSGLAGTKTQYF. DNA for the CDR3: TGTGCCAGCAGCTCGGGACTAGCGGGAACCAAGACCCAGTACTTC. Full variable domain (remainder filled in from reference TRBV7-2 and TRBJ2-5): GAGVSQSPSNKVTEKGKDVELRCDPISGHTALYWYRQSLGQGLEFLIYFQGNSAPDKSGLPSDRFSAERTGGSVSTLTIQRTQQEDSAVYLCASSSGLAGTKTQYFGPGTRLLVL.

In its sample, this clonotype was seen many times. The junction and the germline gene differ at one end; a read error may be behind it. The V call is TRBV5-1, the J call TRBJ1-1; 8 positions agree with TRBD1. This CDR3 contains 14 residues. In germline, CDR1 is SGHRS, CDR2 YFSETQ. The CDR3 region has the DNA TGTGCCAGCAGTTGGGGACAGGCGAACACTGAAGCTTTCTTT. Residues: CASSWGQANTEAFF.

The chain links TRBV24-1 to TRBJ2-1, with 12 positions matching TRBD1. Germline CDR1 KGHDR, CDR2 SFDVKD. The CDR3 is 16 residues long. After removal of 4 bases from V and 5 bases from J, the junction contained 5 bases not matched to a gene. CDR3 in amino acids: CATSESGTGGHNEQFF. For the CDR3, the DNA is TGTGCCACCAGTGAGTCCGGGACAGGGGGCCACAATGAGCAGTTCTTC.

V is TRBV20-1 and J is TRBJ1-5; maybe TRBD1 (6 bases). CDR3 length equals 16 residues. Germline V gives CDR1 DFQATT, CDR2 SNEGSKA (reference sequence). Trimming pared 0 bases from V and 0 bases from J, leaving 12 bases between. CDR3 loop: CSARDWGALSNQPQHF. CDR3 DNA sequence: TGCAGTGCTAGAGATTGGGGGGCCCTTAGCAATCAGCCCCAGCATTTT.

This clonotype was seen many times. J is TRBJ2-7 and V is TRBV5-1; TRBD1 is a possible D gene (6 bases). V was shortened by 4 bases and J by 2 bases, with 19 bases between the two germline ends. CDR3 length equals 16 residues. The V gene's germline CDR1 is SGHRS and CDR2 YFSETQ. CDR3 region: CASSPTAGTIPYEQYF. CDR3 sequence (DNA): TGCGCCAGCAGCCCAACCGCCGGGACAATCCCCTACGAGCAGTACTTC.

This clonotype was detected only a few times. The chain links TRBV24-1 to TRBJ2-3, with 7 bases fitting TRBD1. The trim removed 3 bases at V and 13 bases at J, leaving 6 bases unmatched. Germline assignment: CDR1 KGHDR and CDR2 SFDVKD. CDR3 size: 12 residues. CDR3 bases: TGTGCCACCAGTGATGACAGGGACCGAGAGTATTTT. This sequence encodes CATSDDRDREYF.

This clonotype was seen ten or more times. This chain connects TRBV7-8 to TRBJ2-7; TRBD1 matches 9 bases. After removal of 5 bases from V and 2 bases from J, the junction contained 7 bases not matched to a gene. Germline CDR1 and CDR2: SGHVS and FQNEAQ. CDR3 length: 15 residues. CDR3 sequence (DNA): TGTGCCAGCAGCCGGACAGGGGAGATACCCTACGAGCAGTACTTC. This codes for CASSRTGEIPYEQYF.

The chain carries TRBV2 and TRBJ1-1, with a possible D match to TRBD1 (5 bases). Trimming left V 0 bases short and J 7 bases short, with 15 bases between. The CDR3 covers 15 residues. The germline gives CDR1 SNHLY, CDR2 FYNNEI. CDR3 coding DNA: TGTGCCAGCAGTGAAGCGCACGGGGGTCCCTATGAAGCTTTCTTT. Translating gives CASSEAHGGPYEAFF.

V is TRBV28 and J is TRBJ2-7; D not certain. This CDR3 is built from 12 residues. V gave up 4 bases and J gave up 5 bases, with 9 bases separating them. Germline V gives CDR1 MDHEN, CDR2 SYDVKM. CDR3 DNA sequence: TGTGCCAGCAGTTCCCTGGTGAACGAGCAGTACTTC. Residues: CASSSLVNEQYF.

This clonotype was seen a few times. The CDR3 reads CASSPGQSSGYTF. The CDR3 region has the DNA TGTGCCAGCAGTCCTGGACAGTCCAGCGGCTACACCTTC. The V call is TRBV12-3 or TRBV12-4, the J call TRBJ1-2; perhaps TRBD1 as D (6 bases). With 5 bases removed from V and 8 bases from J, the gap between germline ends came to 15 bases. This CDR3 is 13 amino acids long.

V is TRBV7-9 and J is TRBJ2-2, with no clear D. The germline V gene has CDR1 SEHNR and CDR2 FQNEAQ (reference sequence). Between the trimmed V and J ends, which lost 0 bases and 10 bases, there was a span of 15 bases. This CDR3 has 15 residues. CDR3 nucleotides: TGTGCCAGCAGCTTAGCAACCCTACCATACGAGGAGCTGTTTTTT. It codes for CASSLATLPYEELFF.

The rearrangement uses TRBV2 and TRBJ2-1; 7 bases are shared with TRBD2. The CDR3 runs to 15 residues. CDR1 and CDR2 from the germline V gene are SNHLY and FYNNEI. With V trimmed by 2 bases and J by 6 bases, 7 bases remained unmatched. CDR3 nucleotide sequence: TGTGCCAGCAGTGAAAGTGGACTAGTACTCAATGAGCAGTTCTTC. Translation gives CASSESGLVLNEQFF.

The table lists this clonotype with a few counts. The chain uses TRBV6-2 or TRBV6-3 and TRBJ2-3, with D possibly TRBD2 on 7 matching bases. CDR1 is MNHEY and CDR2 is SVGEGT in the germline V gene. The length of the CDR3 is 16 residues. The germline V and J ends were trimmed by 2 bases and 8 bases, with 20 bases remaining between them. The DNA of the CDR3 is TGTGCCAGCAGTTACGGTGGGGGGGCCAACTACGGTACGCAGTATTTT. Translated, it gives CASSYGGGANYGTQYF.

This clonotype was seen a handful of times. The CDR3 protein is CASSLMGAGEQYF. Here the CDR3 DNA reads TGTGCCAGCAGCTTAATGGGAGCAGGCGAGCAGTACTTC. This sequence joins TRBV7-6 and TRBJ2-7; the D gene is possibly TRBD2 (5 bases). V shed 2 bases and J shed 6 bases, with 11 bases lying between them. The V gene's germline CDR1 is SGHVS and CDR2 FNYEAQ. CDR3 size: 13 residues.

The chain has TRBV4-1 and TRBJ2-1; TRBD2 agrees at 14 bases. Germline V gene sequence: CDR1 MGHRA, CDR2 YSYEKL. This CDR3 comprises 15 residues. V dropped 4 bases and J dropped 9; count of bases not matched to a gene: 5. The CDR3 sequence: CASSLWTSGGIEQFF. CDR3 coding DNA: TGCGCCAGCAGCCTTTGGACTAGCGGGGGGATTGAGCAGTTCTTC.

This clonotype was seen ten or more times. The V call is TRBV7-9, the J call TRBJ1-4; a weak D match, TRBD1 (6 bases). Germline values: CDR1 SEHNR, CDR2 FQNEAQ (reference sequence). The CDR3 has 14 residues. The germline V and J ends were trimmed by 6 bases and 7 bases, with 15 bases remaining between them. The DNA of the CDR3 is TGTGCCAGCAGTACTGCAGGGGCGGGTGAAAAACTGTTTTTT. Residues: CASSTAGAGEKLFF.

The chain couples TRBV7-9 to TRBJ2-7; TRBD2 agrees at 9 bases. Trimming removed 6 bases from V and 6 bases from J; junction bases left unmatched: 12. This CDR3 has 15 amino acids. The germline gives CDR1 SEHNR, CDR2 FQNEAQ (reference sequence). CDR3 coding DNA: TGTGCCAGCAGTCCCCCGGGTAGCGGGGGATCCGAGCAGTACTTC. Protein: CASSPPGSGGSEQYF.

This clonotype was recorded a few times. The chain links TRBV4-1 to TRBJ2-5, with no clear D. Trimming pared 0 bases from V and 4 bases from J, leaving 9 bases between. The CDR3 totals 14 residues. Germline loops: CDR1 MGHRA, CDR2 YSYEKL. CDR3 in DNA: TGCGCCAGCAGCCAAGAGTACTTACGAGAGACCCAGTACTTC. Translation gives CASSQEYLRETQYF.

CDR3 sequence: CASSGRRQSNQPQHF. CDR3 DNA sequence: TGTGCCAGCAGTGGACGGAGACAGTCCAATCAGCCCCAGCATTTT. The V call is TRBV2, the J call TRBJ1-5, with TRBD1 as a possible D gene (5 bases). The V and J ends lost 4 bases and 3 bases respectively, with 13 bases between them. Germline V gene sequence: CDR1 SNHLY, CDR2 FYNNEI. The length of the CDR3 is 15 residues.

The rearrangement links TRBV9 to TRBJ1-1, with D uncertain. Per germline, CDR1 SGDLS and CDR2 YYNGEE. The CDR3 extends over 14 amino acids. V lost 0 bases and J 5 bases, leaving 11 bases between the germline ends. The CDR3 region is CASSVGWIVTEAFF. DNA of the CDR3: TGTGCCAGCAGCGTAGGATGGATCGTTACTGAAGCTTTCTTT.

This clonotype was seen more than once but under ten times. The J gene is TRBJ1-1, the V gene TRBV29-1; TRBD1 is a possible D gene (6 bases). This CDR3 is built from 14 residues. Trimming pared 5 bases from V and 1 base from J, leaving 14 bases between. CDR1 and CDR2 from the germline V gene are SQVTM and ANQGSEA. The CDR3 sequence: CSVRETGPNTEAFF. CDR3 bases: TGCAGCGTTCGTGAGACAGGACCGAACACTGAAGCTTTCTTT.

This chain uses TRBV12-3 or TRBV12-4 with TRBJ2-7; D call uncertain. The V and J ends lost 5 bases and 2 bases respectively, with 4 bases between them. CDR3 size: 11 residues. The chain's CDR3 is CASSIPYEQYF. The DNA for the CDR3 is TGTGCCAGCAGTATTCCCTACGAGCAGTACTTC.

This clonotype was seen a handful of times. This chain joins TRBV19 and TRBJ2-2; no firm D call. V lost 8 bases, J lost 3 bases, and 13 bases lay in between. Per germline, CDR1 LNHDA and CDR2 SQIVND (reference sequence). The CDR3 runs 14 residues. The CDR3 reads CASGHGGDTGELFF. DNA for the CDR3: TGTGCCAGTGGTCACGGCGGAGACACCGGGGAGCTGTTTTTT. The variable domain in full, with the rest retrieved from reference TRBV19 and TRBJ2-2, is DGGITQSPKYLFRKEGQNVTLSCEQNLNHDAMYWYRQDPGQGLRLIYYSQIVNDFQKGDIAEGYSVSREKKESFPLTVTSAQKNPTAFYLCASGHGGDTGELFFGEGSRLTVL.